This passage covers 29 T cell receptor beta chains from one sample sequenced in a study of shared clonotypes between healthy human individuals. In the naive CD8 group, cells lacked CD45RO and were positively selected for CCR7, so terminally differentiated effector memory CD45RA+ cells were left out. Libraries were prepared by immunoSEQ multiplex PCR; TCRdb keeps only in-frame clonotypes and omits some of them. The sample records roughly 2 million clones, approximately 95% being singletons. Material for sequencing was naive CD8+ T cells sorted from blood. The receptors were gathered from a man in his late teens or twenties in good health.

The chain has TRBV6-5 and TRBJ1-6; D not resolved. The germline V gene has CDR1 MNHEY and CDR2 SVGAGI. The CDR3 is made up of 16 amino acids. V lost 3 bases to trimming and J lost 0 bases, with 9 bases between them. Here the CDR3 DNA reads TGTGCCAGCAGTTATGGGTTGGGCTCCTATAATTCACCCCTCCACTTT. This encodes CASSYGLGSYNSPLHF.

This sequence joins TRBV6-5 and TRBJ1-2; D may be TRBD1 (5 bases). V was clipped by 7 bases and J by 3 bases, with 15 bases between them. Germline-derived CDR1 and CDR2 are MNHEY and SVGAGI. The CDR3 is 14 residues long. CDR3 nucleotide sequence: TGTGCCAGCACCACCGAACCAGGGCACTATGGCTACACCTTC. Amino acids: CASTTEPGHYGYTF.

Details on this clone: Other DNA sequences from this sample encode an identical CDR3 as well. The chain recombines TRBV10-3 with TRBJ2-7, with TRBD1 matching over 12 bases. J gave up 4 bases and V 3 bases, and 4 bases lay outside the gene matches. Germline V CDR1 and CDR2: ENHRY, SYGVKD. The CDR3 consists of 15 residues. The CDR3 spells CAISDPGQGAYEQYF. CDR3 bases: TGTGCCATCAGTGACCCGGGACAGGGGGCATACGAGCAGTACTTC.

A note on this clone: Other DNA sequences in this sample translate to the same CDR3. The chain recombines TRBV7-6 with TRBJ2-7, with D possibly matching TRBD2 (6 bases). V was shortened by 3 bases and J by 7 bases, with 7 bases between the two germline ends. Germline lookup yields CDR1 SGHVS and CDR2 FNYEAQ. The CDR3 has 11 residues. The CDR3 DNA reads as TGTGCCAGCAGCTTCGGAGGGGAGCAGTACTTC. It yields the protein CASSFGGEQYF. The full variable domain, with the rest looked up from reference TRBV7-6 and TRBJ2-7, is GAGVSQSPRYKVTKRGQDVALRCDPISGHVSLYWYRQALGQGPEFLTYFNYEAQQDKSGLPNDRFSAERPEGSISTLTIQRTEQRDSAMYRCASSFGGEQYFGPGTRLTVT.

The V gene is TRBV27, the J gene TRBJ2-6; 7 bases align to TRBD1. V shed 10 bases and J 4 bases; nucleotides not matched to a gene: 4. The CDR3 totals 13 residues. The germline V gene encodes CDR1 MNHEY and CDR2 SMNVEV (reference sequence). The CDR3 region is CATQGEGANVLTF. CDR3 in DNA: TGTGCCACCCAGGGGGAGGGGGCCAACGTCCTGACTTTC.

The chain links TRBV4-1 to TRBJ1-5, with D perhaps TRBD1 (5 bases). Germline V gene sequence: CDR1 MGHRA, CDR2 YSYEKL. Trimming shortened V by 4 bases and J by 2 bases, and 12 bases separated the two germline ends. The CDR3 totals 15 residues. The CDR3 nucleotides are TGCGCCAGCAGCCCCGTGGTAGGGGGCAATCAGCCCCAGCATTTT. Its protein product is CASSPVVGGNQPQHF.

The chain's CDR3 is CASRLAGDTDTQYF. Here the CDR3 DNA reads TGTGCCAGCAGGCTAGCGGGAGACACAGATACGCAGTATTTT. The rearrangement joins TRBV6-5 to TRBJ2-3, with TRBD2 identical over 10 bases. Germline values: CDR1 MNHEY, CDR2 SVGAGI. The length of the CDR3 is 14 residues. V was clipped by 6 bases and J by 2 bases; unmatched bases: 2.

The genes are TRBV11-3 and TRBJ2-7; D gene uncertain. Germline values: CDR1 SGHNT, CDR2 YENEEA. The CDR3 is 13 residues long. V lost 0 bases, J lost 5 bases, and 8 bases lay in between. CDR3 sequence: CASSLDARDEQYF. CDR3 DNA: TGTGCCAGCAGCTTAGATGCCCGGGACGAGCAGTACTTC. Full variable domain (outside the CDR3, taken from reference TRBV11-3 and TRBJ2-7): EAGVVQSPRYKIIEKKQPVAFWCNPISGHNTLYWYLQNLGQGPELLIRYENEEAVDDSQLPKDRFSAERLKGVDSTLKIQPAELGDSAVYLCASSLDARDEQYFGPGTRLTVT.

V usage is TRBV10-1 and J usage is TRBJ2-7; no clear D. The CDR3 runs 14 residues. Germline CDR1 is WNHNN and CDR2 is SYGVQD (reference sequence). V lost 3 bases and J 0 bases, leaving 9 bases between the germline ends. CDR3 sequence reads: CASSDKESSYEQYF. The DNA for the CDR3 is TGCGCCAGCAGTGATAAGGAGAGCTCCTACGAGCAGTACTTC.

This CDR3 is CASSYSTGEEDYGYTF. CDR3 DNA: TGTGCCAGCAGTTATTCGACAGGGGAGGAGGACTATGGCTACACCTTC. The chain recombines TRBV6-5 with TRBJ1-2; 8 nucleotides agree with TRBD1. This CDR3 spans 16 amino acids. Germline loops: CDR1 MNHEY, CDR2 SVGAGI. The V and J ends lost 3 bases and 3 bases, in that order; junction bases with no gene match: 9.

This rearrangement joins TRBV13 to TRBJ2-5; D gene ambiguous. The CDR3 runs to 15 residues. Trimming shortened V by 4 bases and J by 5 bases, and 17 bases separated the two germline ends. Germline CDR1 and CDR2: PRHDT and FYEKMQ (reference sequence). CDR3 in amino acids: CASSSDLEGWETQYF. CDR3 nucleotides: TGTGCCAGCAGCTCTGACCTGGAAGGTTGGGAGACCCAGTACTTC.

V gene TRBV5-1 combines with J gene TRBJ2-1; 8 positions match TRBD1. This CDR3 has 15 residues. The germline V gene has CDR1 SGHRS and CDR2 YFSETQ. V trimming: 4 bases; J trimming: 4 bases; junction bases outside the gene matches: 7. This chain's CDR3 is CASSPGTGPYNEQFF. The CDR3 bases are TGCGCCAGCAGCCCCGGGACAGGCCCGTACAATGAGCAGTTCTTC.

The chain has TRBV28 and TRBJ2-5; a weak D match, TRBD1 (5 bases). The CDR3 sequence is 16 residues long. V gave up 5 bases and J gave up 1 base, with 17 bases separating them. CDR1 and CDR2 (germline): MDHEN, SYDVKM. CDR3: CASSRFRGEVQETQYF. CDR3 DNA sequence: TGTGCCAGCAGTCGGTTTAGGGGTGAGGTCCAAGAGACCCAGTACTTC.

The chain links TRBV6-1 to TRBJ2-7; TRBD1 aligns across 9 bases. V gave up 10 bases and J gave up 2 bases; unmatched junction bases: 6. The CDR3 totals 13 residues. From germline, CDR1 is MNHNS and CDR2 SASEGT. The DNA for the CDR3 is TGTGCCATCCGACAGGGGGGAACCTACGAGCAGTACTTC. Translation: CAIRQGGTYEQYF.

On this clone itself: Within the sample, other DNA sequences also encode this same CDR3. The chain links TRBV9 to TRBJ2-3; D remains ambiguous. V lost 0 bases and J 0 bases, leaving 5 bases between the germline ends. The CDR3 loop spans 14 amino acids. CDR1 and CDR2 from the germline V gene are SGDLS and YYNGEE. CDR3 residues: CASSVVESTDTQYF. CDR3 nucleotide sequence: TGTGCCAGCAGCGTAGTAGAGAGCACAGATACGCAGTATTTT.

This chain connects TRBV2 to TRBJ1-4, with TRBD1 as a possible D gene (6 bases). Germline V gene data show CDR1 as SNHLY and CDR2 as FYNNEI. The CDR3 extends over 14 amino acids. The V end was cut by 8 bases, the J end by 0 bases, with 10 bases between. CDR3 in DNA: TGTGCCAGCCAGGACAGCGCAACTAATGAAAAACTGTTTTTT. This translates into CASQDSATNEKLFF.

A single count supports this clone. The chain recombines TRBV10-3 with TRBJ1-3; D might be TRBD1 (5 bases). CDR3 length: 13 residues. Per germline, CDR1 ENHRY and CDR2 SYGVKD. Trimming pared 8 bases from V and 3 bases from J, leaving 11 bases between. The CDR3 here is CAIRTGDGNTIYF. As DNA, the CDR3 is TGTGCCATCCGAACAGGAGATGGAAACACCATATATTTT.

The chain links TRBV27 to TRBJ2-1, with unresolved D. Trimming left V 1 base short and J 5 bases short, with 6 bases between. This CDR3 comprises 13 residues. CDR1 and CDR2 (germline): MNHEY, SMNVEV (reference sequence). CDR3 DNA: TGTGCCAGCAGTTTATATGCGAACAATGAGCAGTTCTTC. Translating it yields CASSLYANNEQFF.

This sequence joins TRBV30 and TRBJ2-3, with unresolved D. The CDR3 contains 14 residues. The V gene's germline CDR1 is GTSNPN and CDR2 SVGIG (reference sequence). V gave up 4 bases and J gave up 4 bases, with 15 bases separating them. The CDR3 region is CAWIDRALADTQYF. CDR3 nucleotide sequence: TGTGCCTGGATCGATAGGGCCCTCGCAGATACGCAGTATTTT.

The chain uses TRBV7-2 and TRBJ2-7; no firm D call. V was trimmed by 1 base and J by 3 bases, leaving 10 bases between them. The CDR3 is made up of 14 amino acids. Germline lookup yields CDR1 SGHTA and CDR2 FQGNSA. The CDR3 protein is CASSLVGPDYEQYF. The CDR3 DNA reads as TGTGCCAGCAGCTTAGTAGGCCCCGACTACGAGCAGTACTTC.

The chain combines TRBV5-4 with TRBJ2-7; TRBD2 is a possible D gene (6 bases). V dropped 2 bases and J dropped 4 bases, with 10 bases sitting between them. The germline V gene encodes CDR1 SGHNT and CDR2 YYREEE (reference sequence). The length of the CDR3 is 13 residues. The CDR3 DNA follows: TGTGCCAGCAGCTTTTTGGGGGGATACGAGCAGTACTTC. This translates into CASSFLGGYEQYF.

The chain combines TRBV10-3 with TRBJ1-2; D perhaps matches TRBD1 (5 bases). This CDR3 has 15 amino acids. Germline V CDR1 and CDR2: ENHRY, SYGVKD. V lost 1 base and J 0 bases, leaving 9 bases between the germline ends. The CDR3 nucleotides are TGTGCCATCAGTGAGTACACAGGTACTAACTATGGCTACACCTTC. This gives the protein CAISEYTGTNYGYTF.

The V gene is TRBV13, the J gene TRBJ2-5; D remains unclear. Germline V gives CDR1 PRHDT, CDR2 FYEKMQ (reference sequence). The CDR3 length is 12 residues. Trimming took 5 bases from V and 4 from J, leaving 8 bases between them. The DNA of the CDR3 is TGTGCCAGCAGCCCAAACCGAGAGACCCAGTACTTC. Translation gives CASSPNRETQYF.

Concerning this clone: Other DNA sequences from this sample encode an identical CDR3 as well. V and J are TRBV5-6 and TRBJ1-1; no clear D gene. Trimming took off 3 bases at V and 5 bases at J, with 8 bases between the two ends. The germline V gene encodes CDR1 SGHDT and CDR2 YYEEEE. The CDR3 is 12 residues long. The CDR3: CASSWVGTEAFF. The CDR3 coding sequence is TGTGCCAGCAGCTGGGTGGGAACTGAAGCTTTCTTT.

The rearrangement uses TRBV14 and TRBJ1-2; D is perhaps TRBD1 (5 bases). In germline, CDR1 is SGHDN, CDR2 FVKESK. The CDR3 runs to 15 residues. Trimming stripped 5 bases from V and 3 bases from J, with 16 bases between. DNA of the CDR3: TGTGCCAGCAGCGACTCCTCTCGAGGGGACTATGGCTACACCTTC. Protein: CASSDSSRGDYGYTF.

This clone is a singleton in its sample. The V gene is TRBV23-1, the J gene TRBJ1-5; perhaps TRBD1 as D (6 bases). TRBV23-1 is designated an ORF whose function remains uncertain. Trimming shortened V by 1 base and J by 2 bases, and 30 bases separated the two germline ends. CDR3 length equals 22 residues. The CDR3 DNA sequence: TGCGCCAGCAGTCAATGGTCCCCAGTCGGCAGGGGCCAACTGTATGGCAATCAGCCCCAGCATTTT. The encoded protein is CASSQWSPVGRGQLYGNQPQHF.

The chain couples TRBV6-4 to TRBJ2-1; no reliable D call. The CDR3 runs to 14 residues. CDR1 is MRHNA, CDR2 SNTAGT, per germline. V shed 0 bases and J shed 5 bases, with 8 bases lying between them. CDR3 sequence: CASSDSPRNNEQFF. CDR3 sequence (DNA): TGTGCCAGCAGTGACTCCCCCAGGAACAATGAGCAGTTCTTC.

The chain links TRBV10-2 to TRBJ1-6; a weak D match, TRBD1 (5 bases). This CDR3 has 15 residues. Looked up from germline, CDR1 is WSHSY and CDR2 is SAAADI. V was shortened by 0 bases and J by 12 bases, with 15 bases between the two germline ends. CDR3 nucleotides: TGCGCCAGCAGTGAGTCGAACGCCGGAGGGGTACCCCTCCACTTT. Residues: CASSESNAGGVPLHF.

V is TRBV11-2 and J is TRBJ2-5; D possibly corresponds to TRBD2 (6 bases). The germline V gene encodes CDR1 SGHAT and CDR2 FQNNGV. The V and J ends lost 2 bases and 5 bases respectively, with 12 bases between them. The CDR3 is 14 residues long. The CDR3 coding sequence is TGTGCCAGCAGCTTACTGCGGGGCGGGGAGACCCAGTACTTC. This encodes CASSLLRGGETQYF. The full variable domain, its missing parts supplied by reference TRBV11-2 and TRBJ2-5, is EAGVAQSPRYKIIEKRQSVAFWCNPISGHATLYWYQQILGQGPKLLIQFQNNGVVDDSQLPKDRFSAERLKGVDSTLKIQPAKLEDSAVYLCASSLLRGGETQYFGPGTRLLVL.